Below, 2 T cell receptor beta chains from the same sample are listed, as sequenced in a study of Graves' ophthalmopathy and Graves' hyperthyroidism. RNA transcripts yielded amplified TCR beta CDR3 regions. Second-round multiplex PCR followed a first-round RT-PCR using HTBI primers. TCRdb re-analysed the multiplex PCR reads in MiXCR, keeping a single row per CDR3 protein. The sample lists about 420,000 distinct CDR3 sequences, around a fifth seen once, with more than 2.5% in the top ten. Input material: peripheral blood. The receptors derive from a woman aged 18-29 years with stable Graves' hyperthyroidism.

This clonotype was found many times. CDR3: CSARGGLNNQPQHF. CDR3 DNA sequence: TGCAGTGCTAGAGGGGGGTTGAATAATCAGCCCCAGCATTTT. The gene calls are TRBV20-1 and TRBJ1-5, with a weak D call TRBD1 (5 bases). V gave up 1 base and J gave up 4 bases, with 11 bases separating them. Germline lookup yields CDR1 DFQATT and CDR2 SNEGSKA (reference sequence). This CDR3 is 14 amino acids long.

This clonotype was seen a single time. A much larger clone is a single base away; this may be a read error. The chain combines TRBV28 with TRBJ2-7; the D is unclear. The CDR3 length is 12 residues. Trimming took 5 bases from V and 6 from J, leaving 11 bases between them. The V gene's germline CDR1 is MDHEN and CDR2 SYDVKM. The CDR3 reads CASSGARFEQYF. CDR3 in DNA: TGTGCCAGCAGTGGCGCCCGCTTCGAGCAGTACTTC.